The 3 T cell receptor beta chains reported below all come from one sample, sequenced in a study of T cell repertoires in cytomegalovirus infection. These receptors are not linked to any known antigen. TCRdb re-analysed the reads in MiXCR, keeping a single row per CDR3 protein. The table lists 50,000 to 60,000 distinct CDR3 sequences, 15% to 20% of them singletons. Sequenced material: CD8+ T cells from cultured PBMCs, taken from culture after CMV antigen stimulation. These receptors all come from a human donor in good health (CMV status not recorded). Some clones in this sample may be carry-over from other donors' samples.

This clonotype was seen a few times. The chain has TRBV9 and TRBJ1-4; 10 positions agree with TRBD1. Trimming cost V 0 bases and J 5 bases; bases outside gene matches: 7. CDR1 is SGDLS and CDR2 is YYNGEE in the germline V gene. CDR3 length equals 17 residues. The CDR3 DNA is TGTGCCAGCAGCGTAGATTGGGACAGGGGCCGGAATGAAAAACTGTTTTTT. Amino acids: CASSVDWDRGRNEKLFF.

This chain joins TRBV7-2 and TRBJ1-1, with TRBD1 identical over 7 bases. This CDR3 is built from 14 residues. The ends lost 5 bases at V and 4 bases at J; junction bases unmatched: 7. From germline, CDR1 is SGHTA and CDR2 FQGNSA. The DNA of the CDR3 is TGTGCCAGCAGCCCTACCGCAGGGGGCACTGAAGCTTTCTTT. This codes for CASSPTAGGTEAFF.

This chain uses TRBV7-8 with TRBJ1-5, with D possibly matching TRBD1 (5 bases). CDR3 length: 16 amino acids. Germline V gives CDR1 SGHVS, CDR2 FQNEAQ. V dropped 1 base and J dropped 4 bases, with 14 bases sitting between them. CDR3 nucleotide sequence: TGTGCCAGCAGCTTAGTGGGTCTCGGGGGAAATCAGCCCCAGCATTTT. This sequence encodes CASSLVGLGGNQPQHF.